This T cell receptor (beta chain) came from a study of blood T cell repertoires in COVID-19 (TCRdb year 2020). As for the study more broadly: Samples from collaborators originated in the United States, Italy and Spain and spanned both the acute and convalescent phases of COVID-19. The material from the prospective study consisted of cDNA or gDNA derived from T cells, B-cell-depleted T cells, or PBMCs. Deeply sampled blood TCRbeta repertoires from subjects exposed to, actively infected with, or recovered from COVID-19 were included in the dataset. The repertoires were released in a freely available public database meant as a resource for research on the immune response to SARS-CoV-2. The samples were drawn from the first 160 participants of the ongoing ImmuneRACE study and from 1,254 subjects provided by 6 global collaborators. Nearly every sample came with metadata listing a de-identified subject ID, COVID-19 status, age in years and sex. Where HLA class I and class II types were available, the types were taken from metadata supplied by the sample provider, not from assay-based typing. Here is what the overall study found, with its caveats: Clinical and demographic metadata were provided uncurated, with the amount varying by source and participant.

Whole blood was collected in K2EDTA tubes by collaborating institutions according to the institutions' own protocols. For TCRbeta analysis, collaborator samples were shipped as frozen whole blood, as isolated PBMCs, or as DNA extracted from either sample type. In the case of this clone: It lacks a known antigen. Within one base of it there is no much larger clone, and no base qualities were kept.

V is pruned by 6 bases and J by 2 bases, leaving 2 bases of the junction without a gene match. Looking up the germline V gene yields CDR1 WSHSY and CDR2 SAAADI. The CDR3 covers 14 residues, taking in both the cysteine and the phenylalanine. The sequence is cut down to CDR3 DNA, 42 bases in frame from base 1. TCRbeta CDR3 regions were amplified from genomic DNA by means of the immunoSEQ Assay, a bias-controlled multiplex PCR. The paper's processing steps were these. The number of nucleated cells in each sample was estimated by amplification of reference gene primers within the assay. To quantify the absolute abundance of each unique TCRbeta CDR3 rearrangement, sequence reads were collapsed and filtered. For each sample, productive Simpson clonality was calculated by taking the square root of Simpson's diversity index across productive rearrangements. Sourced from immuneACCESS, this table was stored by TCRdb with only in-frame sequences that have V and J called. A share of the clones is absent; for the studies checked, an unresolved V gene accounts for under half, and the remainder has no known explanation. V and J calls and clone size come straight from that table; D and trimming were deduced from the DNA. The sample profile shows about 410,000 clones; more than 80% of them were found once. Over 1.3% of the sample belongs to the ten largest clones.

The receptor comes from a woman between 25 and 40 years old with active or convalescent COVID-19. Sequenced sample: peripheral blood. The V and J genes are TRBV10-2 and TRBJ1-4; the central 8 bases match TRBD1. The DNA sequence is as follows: TGCGCCAGCAGGACAGGGGCCACTAATGAAAAACTGTTTTTT. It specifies CASRTGATNEKLFF.